One sample yielded the 5 T cell receptor beta chains listed below, sequenced in a study of blood T cell repertoires in COVID-19. TCRdb's copy holds only in-frame clones and misses some; the assay was immunoSEQ multiplex PCR. The sample comprises roughly 250,000 clones, about 88% of which are singletons, and around 2% rests with the top ten. Sequencing was performed on peripheral blood. The origin of the receptors is a woman between 35 and 50 years old who had recovered from COVID-19.

V and J are TRBV19 and TRBJ2-3; D is ambiguous. Between the trimmed V and J ends, which lost 2 bases and 1 base, there was a span of 4 bases. Looked up from germline, CDR1 is LNHDA and CDR2 is SQIVND (reference sequence). The length of the CDR3 is 13 residues. CDR3: CASSITGTDTQYF. The CDR3 DNA sequence: TGTGCCAGTAGTATAACAGGCACAGATACGCAGTATTTT.

V usage is TRBV11-1 and J usage is TRBJ2-3; 8 bases match TRBD1. In germline, CDR1 is SGHAT, CDR2 FQDESV (reference sequence). CDR3 length: 16 residues. V trimming: 5 bases; J trimming: 2 bases; junction bases outside the gene matches: 9. The CDR3 reads CASSGRQGPFTDTQYF. The CDR3 DNA sequence: TGTGCCAGCAGCGGGCGACAGGGGCCCTTCACAGATACGCAGTATTTT.

The gene calls are TRBV19 and TRBJ1-3; D is unclear. The germline V gene has CDR1 LNHDA and CDR2 SQIVND (reference sequence). CDR3 size: 17 residues. Trimming removed 6 bases from V and 1 base from J, with 19 bases in between. DNA for the CDR3: TGTGCCAGTAGCAACCCCTCGTCGGGGTCGTCTGGAAACACCATATATTTT. Protein product: CASSNPSSGSSGNTIYF.

V usage is TRBV6-5 and J usage is TRBJ1-3, with TRBD1 as a possible D gene (6 bases). Germline values: CDR1 MNHEY, CDR2 SVGAGI. This CDR3 has 14 amino acids. Trimming removed 5 bases at V and 2 bases at J, with 10 bases between. This CDR3 is CASSNRETGNTIYF. DNA for the CDR3: TGTGCCAGCAGTAACAGGGAGACTGGAAACACCATATATTTT.

V usage is TRBV15 and J usage is TRBJ2-7, with TRBD1 identical over 8 bases. The CDR3 runs 16 residues. V was pared by 0 bases and J by 6 bases, with 10 bases of the junction left unmatched. The V gene's germline CDR1 is LNHNV and CDR2 YYDKDF (reference sequence). The CDR3 DNA follows: TGTGCCACCAGCAGAGATACTCGGACAGGGTTGTTCGAGCAGTACTTC. The encoded protein is CATSRDTRTGLFEQYF.